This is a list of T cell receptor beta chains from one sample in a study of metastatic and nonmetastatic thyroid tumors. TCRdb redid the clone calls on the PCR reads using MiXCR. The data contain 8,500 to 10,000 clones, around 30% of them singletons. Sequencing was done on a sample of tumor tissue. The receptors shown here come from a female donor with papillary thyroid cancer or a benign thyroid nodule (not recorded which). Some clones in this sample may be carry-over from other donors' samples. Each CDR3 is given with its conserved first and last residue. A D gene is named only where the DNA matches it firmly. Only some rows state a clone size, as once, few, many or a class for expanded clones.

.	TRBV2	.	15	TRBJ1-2	CASSGPGTQNGGYTF	TGTGCCAGCAGTGGCCCCGGGACACAAAACGGTGGCTACACCTTC
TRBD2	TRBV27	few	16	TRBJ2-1	CASSPPPGGSLNEQFF	TGTGCCAGCAGTCCCCCCCCGGGGGGAAGCCTTAATGAGCAGTTCTTC
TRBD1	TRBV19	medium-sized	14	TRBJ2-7	CASSPETRGYEQYF	TGTGCCAGTAGCCCGGAGACCAGGGGGTACGAGCAGTACTTC
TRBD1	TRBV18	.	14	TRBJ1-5	CASSPGQSNQPQHF	TGTGCCAGCTCACCGGGACAGAGCAATCAGCCCCAGCATTTT
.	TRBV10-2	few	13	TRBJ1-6	CASKEGLDSPLHF	TGCGCCAGCAAGGAGGGGCTTGATTCACCCCTCCACTTT
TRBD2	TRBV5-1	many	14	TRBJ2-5	CASSWRLAEETQYF	TGCGCCAGCAGCTGGAGACTAGCGGAAGAGACCCAGTACTTC
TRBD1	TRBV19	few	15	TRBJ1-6	CASSIDPGQNSPLHF	TGTGCCAGTAGTATAGATCCGGGACAGAATTCACCCCTCCACTTT
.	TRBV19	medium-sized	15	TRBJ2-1	CASSPLGTGQDEQFF	TGTGCCAGTAGCCCCCTAGGGACGGGTCAAGATGAGCAGTTCTTC
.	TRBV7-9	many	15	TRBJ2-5	CASSLALGAQETQYF	TGTGCCAGCAGCTTAGCGCTGGGGGCTCAAGAGACCCAGTACTTC
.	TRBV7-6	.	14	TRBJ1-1	CASSLALGHTEAFF	TGTGCCAGCAGCTTAGCTCTGGGCCACACTGAAGCTTTCTTT
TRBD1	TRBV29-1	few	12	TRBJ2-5	CSGGAGGETQYF	TGCAGCGGGGGTGCAGGGGGAGAGACCCAGTACTTC
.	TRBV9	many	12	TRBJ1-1	CASSAQGTEAFF	TGTGCCAGCAGCGCACAGGGTACTGAAGCTTTCTTT
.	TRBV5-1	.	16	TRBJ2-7	CASSPGGGGAAYEQYF	TGCGCCAGCAGCCCCGGGGGTGGGGGGGCTGCCTACGAGCAGTACTTC
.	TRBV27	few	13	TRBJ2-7	CASSPSTGREQYF	TGTGCCAGCAGTCCTTCGACGGGACGGGAGCAGTACTTC
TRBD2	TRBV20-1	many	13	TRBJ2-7	CSARKGTSATSDF	TGCAGTGCTAGGAAGGGGACTAGCGCGACGTCAGACTTC
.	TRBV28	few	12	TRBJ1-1	CASSLSAGEAFF	TGTGCCAGCAGTTTATCTGCGGGTGAAGCTTTCTTT
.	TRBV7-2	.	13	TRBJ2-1	CASSPSGGGGQFF	TGTGCCAGCAGCCCCTCTGGAGGCGGAGGTCAGTTTTTC
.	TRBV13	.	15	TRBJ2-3	CASSPRQGSTYTQYF	TGTGCCAGCAGTCCCCGTCAGGGAAGCACATATACGCAGTATTTT
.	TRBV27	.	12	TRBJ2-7	CASAGAAHEQYF	TGTGCCTCGGCCGGGGCCGCCCACGAGCAGTACTTC
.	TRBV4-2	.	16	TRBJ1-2	CASSQLKTALNYGYTF	TGTGCCAGCAGCCAACTGAAGACAGCGCTTAACTATGGCTACACCTTC
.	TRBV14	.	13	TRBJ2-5	CASSQVTGETQYF	TGTGCCAGCAGCCAAGTAACGGGAGAGACCCAGTACTTC
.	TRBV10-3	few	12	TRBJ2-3	CAIRGATDTQYF	TGTGCCATCAGAGGGGCAACAGATACGCAGTATTTT
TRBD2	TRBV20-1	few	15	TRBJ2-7	CSALTSGTLFYEQYF	TGCAGTGCTTTGACTAGCGGGACGCTATTCTACGAGCAGTACTTC